At least ten counts were recorded for the clone carrying this TCR beta chain. The data are from a study of blood T cells in healthy people across ages. The trim removed 2 bases at V and 9 bases at J, leaving 7 bases unmatched. This CDR3 has 15 amino acids. Germline V CDR1 and CDR2: LGHNA, YSLEER. Alongside a J-beta primer mix, a sample-barcoded 5' primer served in a second PCR lasting roughly 7 to 11 cycles. TCRdb reprocessed the 5' RACE reads via MiXCR and lists one record per CDR3 protein. This table has some 690,000 distinct CDR3 sequences, around a fifth appearing once. Source material: blood. The TCR was taken from a man aged 65 to 79 in good health. J is TRBJ2-1 and V is TRBV4-3; TRBD2 matches 10 bases. The DNA of the CDR3 is TGCGCCAGCAGCCAAACAGCGGGAGGGCCGGGTGAGCAGTTCTTC. This codes for CASSQTAGGPGEQFF.